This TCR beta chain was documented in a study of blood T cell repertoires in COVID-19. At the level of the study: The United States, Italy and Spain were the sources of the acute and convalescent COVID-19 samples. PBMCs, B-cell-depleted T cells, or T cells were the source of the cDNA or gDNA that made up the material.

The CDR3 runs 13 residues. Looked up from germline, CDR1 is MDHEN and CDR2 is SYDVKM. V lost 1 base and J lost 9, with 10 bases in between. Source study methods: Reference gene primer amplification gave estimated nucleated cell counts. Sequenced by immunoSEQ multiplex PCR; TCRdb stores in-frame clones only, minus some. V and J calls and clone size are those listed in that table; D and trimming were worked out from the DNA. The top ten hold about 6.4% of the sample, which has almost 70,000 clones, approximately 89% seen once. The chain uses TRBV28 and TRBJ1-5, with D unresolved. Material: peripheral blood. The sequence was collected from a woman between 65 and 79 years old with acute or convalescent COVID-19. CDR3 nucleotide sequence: TGTGCCAGCAGTTTATCCCTCTCCCGGCCCCAGCATTTT. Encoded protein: CASSLSLSRPQHF.